Presented here are 31 T cell receptor beta chains from one specimen sequenced in a study of blood T cell repertoires in COVID-19. Profiled with immunoSEQ multiplex PCR; TCRdb holds only in-frame clones, not every one. The sample includes about 280,000 clones, under 90% seen only once; the top ten take less than 2.5%. Specimen: peripheral blood. The receptors were sampled from a man in his fifties with acute or convalescent COVID-19.

This chain joins TRBV6-5 and TRBJ1-2; D is unclear. Trimming left V 6 bases short and J 7 bases short, with 12 bases between. From germline, CDR1 is MNHEY and CDR2 SVGAGI. The CDR3 sequence is 12 residues long. In DNA, the CDR3 is TGTGCCAGCAGGAGGGCTGGGTTTGGCTACACCTTC. Its protein is CASRRAGFGYTF.

The chain combines TRBV18 with TRBJ1-3; TRBD1 matches 8 bases. Per germline, CDR1 KGHSH and CDR2 LQKENI. The CDR3 is 16 amino acids. The junction had 6 bases not matched to a gene; V was cut back by 3 bases and J by 2 bases. The CDR3 loop reads CASSPTGTGAGNTIYF. DNA for the CDR3: TGTGCCAGCTCACCTACCGGGACAGGAGCTGGAAACACCATATATTTT.

The chain employs TRBV2 and TRBJ2-1; 12 positions agree with TRBD2. Germline V gene lookup returns CDR1 SNHLY and CDR2 FYNNEI. The CDR3 has 14 amino acids. The junction had 1 base not matched to a gene; V was cut back by 6 bases and J by 4 bases. In DNA form, the CDR3 reads TGTGCCAGCAGGGGGACTAGCGGGTACAATGAGCAGTTCTTC. This codes for CASRGTSGYNEQFF.

The genes are TRBV3-1 (or the pseudogene TRBV3-2) and TRBJ2-1, with a tentative D call TRBD2 (5 bases). Germline values: CDR1 LGHDT, CDR2 YNNKEL (reference sequence). V was cut by 1 base and J by 0 bases, with 10 bases left in between. The CDR3 spans 16 residues. For the CDR3, the DNA is TGTGCCAGCAGCCAAGTTTTGGGGAGCTCCTACAATGAGCAGTTCTTC. This translates into CASSQVLGSSYNEQFF.

The V and J genes are TRBV19 and TRBJ1-1; 8 nucleotides line up with TRBD1. V lost 3 bases and J lost 5; bases outside the gene matches: 17. The CDR3 sequence is 18 residues long. Germline CDR1 LNHDA, CDR2 SQIVND (reference sequence). Here the CDR3 DNA reads TGTGCCAGTAGTATCGTTATCGTCGGGGACAGGTTAGGGACTGAAGCTTTCTTT. Amino acid sequence: CASSIVIVGDRLGTEAFF.

This chain uses TRBV9 with TRBJ1-5, with TRBD1 matching 8 bases. The V segment lost 0 bases and the J segment 2 bases; nucleotides outside the gene matches: 4. The CDR3 loop spans 16 amino acids. Germline-derived CDR1 and CDR2 are SGDLS and YYNGEE. CDR3 DNA: TGTGCCAGCAGCGTAGATGCGGGACAGGGCAATCAGCCCCAGCATTTT. This encodes CASSVDAGQGNQPQHF. The full variable domain, in which reference TRBV9 and TRBJ1-5 provide the parts outside the CDR3, is DSGVTQTPKHLITATGQRVTLRCSPRSGDLSVYWYQQSLDQGLQFLIQYYNGEERAKGNILERFSAQQFPDLHSELNLSSLELGDSALYFCASSVDAGQGNQPQHFGDGTRLSIL.

The rearrangement uses TRBV7-8 and TRBJ1-2; the match to TRBD1 covers 10 bases. V dropped 5 bases and J dropped 0; count of bases not matched to a gene: 12. This CDR3 contains 18 residues. Germline CDR1 SGHVS, CDR2 FQNEAQ. The CDR3 here is CASSLRPGQGPPNYGYTF. The CDR3 region has the DNA TGTGCCAGCAGCCTACGGCCGGGACAGGGGCCTCCTAACTATGGCTACACCTTC.

The CDR3 region is CASSKSPGAVRVREQYF. CDR3 nucleotides: TGTGCCAGCAGCAAAAGCCCAGGGGCAGTGAGGGTCCGTGAGCAGTACTTC. The rearrangement joins TRBV21-1 to TRBJ2-7; the D call TRBD1 from the table was never checked on the DNA. TRBV21-1 is a listed pseudogene. There are 17 residues in the CDR3.

The chain carries TRBV5-1 and TRBJ1-1; tentative D call: TRBD1 (6 bases). The CDR3 contains 15 residues. Per the germline V gene, CDR1 is SGHRS and CDR2 is YFSETQ. Trimming stripped 0 bases from V and 6 bases from J, with 15 bases between. The CDR3 is CASSLGFGGDAEAFF. For the CDR3, the DNA is TGCGCCAGCAGCTTGGGTTTTGGGGGCGACGCTGAAGCTTTCTTT.

The chain has TRBV6-5 and TRBJ1-1; 7 bases are a match to TRBD1. The CDR3 extends over 15 amino acids. Germline-derived CDR1 and CDR2 are MNHEY and SVGAGI. V shed 2 bases, J shed 0 bases, and the junction held 3 bases outside the gene matches. Here the CDR3 reads CASSYQQGMNTEAFF. The CDR3 DNA reads as TGTGCCAGCAGTTACCAACAGGGGATGAACACTGAAGCTTTCTTT.

The chain is built from TRBV15 and TRBJ1-2; 9 bases fit TRBD1. Trimming cost V 5 bases and J 8 bases; bases outside gene matches: 3. Germline V gene lookup returns CDR1 LNHNV and CDR2 YYDKDF (reference sequence). This CDR3 has 12 amino acids. CDR3 amino acids: CATSSQGAGYTF. Here the CDR3 DNA reads TGTGCCACCAGCTCACAGGGGGCGGGCTACACCTTC. Filled out from reference TRBV15 and TRBJ1-2, the complete variable domain reads DAMVIQNPRYQVTQFGKPVTLSCSQTLNHNVMYWYQQKSSQAPKLLFHYYDKDFNNEADTPDNFQSRRPNTSFCFLDIRSPGLGDTAMYLCATSSQGAGYTFGSGTRLTVV.

The chain joins TRBV27 to TRBJ2-3, with D hard to call. Germline assignment: CDR1 MNHEY and CDR2 SMNVEV (reference sequence). The V and J ends lost 3 bases and 4 bases respectively, with 5 bases between them. The CDR3 has 12 residues. CDR3 DNA: TGTGCCAGCAGTTTTTTAGCAGATACGCAGTATTTT. Translated: CASSFLADTQYF.

V and J are TRBV2 and TRBJ2-7; TRBD1 matches at 7 bases. Germline assignment: CDR1 SNHLY and CDR2 FYNNEI. V trimming: 1 base; J trimming: 2 bases; junction bases outside the gene matches: 5. This CDR3 has 15 amino acids. The CDR3 loop reads CASSEGQGRTYEQYF. CDR3 DNA sequence: TGTGCCAGCAGTGAAGGACAGGGCAGGACCTACGAGCAGTACTTC. The full variable domain, rest sourced from reference TRBV2 and TRBJ2-7, is EPEVTQTPSHQVTQMGQEVILRCVPISNHLYFYWYRQILGQKVEFLVSFYNNEISEKSEIFDDQFSVERPDGSNFTLKIRSTKLEDSAMYFCASSEGQGRTYEQYFGPGTRLTVT.

In this sample, this clone turned up once. The V gene is TRBV30, the J gene TRBJ2-4, with 11 positions matching TRBD2. The CDR3 runs 18 residues. V gave up 3 bases and J gave up 0 bases; unmatched junction bases: 10. Germline V gives CDR1 GTSNPN, CDR2 SVGIG (reference sequence). Written as DNA, the CDR3 is TGTGCCTGGAGGCCGGTACTAGCGGGGGCCTTAGCCAAAAACATTCAGTACTTC. It codes for CAWRPVLAGALAKNIQYF.

This clone came up many times. The V call is TRBV9, the J call TRBJ2-3, with 9 nucleotides matching TRBD1. The CDR3 covers 15 residues. Germline V lookup: CDR1 SGDLS, CDR2 YYNGEE. Losses at the gene ends were 4 bases for V and 4 bases for J; bases not matched to a gene: 7. CDR3 sequence reads: CASSFRTGDADTQYF. The CDR3 nucleotides are TGTGCCAGCAGCTTTCGGACAGGGGACGCAGATACGCAGTATTTT. Full variable domain (rest looked up from reference TRBV9 and TRBJ2-3): DSGVTQTPKHLITATGQRVTLRCSPRSGDLSVYWYQQSLDQGLQFLIQYYNGEERAKGNILERFSAQQFPDLHSELNLSSLELGDSALYFCASSFRTGDADTQYFGPGTRLTVL.

This clone was found once. This rearrangement joins TRBV5-6 to TRBJ1-5; no clear D gene. Germline V gene data show CDR1 as SGHDT and CDR2 as YYEEEE. The CDR3 sequence is 18 residues long. The V end lost 3 bases, the J end lost 0 bases, and 19 bases lay between the germline ends. The CDR3 coding sequence is TGTGCCAGCAGCTCACGGGCCAACCGGAGGGTTAGCAATCAGCCCCAGCATTTT. It specifies CASSSRANRRVSNQPQHF. Complete variable domain (other parts from reference TRBV5-6 and TRBJ1-5): DAGVTQSPTHLIKTRGQQVTLRCSPKSGHDTVSWYQQALGQGPQFIFQYYEEEERQRGNFPDRFSGHQFPNYSSELNVNALLLGDSALYLCASSSRANRRVSNQPQHFGDGTRLSIL.

The chain employs TRBV30 and TRBJ2-3; 7 bases align to TRBD2. Per the germline V gene, CDR1 is GTSNPN and CDR2 is SVGIG (reference sequence). V dropped 2 bases and J dropped 7; count of bases not matched to a gene: 3. The CDR3 consists of 12 residues. The CDR3 nucleotides are TGTGCCTGGAGTATAGCGGGTTATACGCAGTATTTT. This sequence encodes CAWSIAGYTQYF.

The sample holds a few counts of this clone. The J gene is TRBJ2-1, the V gene TRBV18, with 7 bases that match TRBD1. This CDR3 region has 15 residues. J lost 9 bases, V lost 3 bases, and 11 bases had no gene match. Germline V CDR1 and CDR2: KGHSH, LQKENI. CDR3 sequence: CASSPGTEKVGEQFF. CDR3 DNA: TGTGCCAGCTCACCCGGGACAGAAAAAGTTGGTGAGCAGTTCTTC.

V is TRBV6-5 and J is TRBJ1-6; D call uncertain. The CDR3 extends over 14 amino acids. V was trimmed by 5 bases and J by 7 bases, leaving 12 bases between them. In germline, CDR1 is MNHEY, CDR2 SVGAGI. The CDR3 reads CASSPGPINSPLHF. CDR3 in DNA: TGTGCCAGCAGTCCTGGGCCTATCAATTCACCCCTCCACTTT.

The chain links TRBV18 to TRBJ2-5, with TRBD1 matching over 7 bases. Germline lookup yields CDR1 KGHSH and CDR2 LQKENI. The CDR3 runs to 15 residues. J was trimmed by 1 base and V by 3 bases; bases with no gene match: 5. Here the CDR3 DNA reads TGTGCCAGCTCACCGCCAGGGACAGTCCAAGAGACCCAGTACTTC. Protein product: CASSPPGTVQETQYF. The whole variable domain, remainder taken from reference TRBV18 and TRBJ2-5, is NAGVMQNPRHLVRRRGQEARLRCSPMKGHSHVYWYRQLPEEGLKFMVYLQKENIIDESGMPKERFSAEFPKEGPSILRIQQVVRGDSAAYFCASSPPGTVQETQYFGPGTRLLVL.

V usage is TRBV3-1 (or the pseudogene TRBV3-2) and J usage is TRBJ1-6; D is undetermined. V lost 5 bases and J 7 bases, leaving 6 bases between the germline ends. This CDR3 is built from 12 residues. The germline V gene has CDR1 LGHDT and CDR2 YNNKEL (reference sequence). The CDR3 loop reads CASSVENSPLHF. The CDR3 nucleotides read TGTGCCAGCAGCGTCGAGAATTCACCCCTCCACTTT.

V is TRBV2 and J is TRBJ2-7, with 7 bases aligning to TRBD1. This CDR3 has 16 residues. The V gene's germline CDR1 is SNHLY and CDR2 FYNNEI. J lost 0 bases, V lost 5 bases, and 10 bases had no gene match. CDR3 in DNA: TGTGCCAGCAGTCTTACAGGGGTGGCAAGCTCCTACGAGCAGTACTTC. Protein sequence: CASSLTGVASSYEQYF.

This clone has a single count. The chain has TRBV19 and TRBJ1-3; 8 bases map to TRBD1. Per germline, CDR1 LNHDA and CDR2 SQIVND (reference sequence). V was clipped by 3 bases and J by 2 bases; unmatched bases: 12. CDR3 size: 18 residues. Written as DNA, the CDR3 is TGTGCCAGTAGTATGTCCGGCAGGGGGCGCGGAGCTGGAAACACCATATATTTT. Translating it yields CASSMSGRGRGAGNTIYF.

This rearrangement joins TRBV7-3 to TRBJ2-3, with D maybe TRBD1 (6 bases). The CDR3 contains 15 residues. V was pared by 5 bases and J by 3 bases, with 15 bases between. Germline V lookup: CDR1 SGHTA, CDR2 FQGTGA. The CDR3, as DNA: TGTGCCAGCAGCACGAAGGGGACACGGACAGATACGCAGTATTTT. Translating gives CASSTKGTRTDTQYF.

The chain has TRBV14 and TRBJ2-7, with 7 nucleotides matching TRBD1. Germline CDR1 is SGHDN and CDR2 is FVKESK. The CDR3 extends over 15 amino acids. J was trimmed by 1 base and V by 5 bases; bases with no gene match: 8. The CDR3 DNA sequence: TGTGCCAGCAGCTCGGGACAGATAGGATCCTACGAGCAGTACTTC. It yields the protein CASSSGQIGSYEQYF.

On this clone: This may come from a read error, since a much larger clone is one base off. Other DNA sequences in the same sample also yield this CDR3. The chain recombines TRBV3-1 (or the pseudogene TRBV3-2) with TRBJ2-3; D gene unclear. Trimming left V 3 bases short and J 2 bases short, with 3 bases between. This CDR3 has 12 residues. Germline V gene data show CDR1 as LGHDT and CDR2 as YNNKEL (reference sequence). The CDR3 is CASSHLTDTQYF. In nucleotides, the CDR3 is TGTGCCAGCAGCCACCTCACAGATACGCAGTATTTT.

V usage is TRBV7-3 and J usage is TRBJ1-6; maybe TRBD1 (5 bases). Trimming cost V 5 bases and J 9 bases, with 17 bases left between them. The CDR3 totals 15 residues. CDR1 is SGHTA and CDR2 is FQGTGA in the germline V gene. Here the CDR3 reads CASSATGEGSSPLHF. The CDR3 DNA is TGTGCCAGCAGCGCGACTGGGGAGGGGTCTTCACCCCTCCACTTT. Using reference TRBV7-3 and TRBJ1-6 for the parts outside the CDR3, the full variable domain is GAGVSQTPSNKVTEKGKYVELRCDPISGHTALYWYRQSLGQGPEFLIYFQGTGAADDSGLPNDRFFAVRPEGSVSTLKIQRTERGDSAVYLCASSATGEGSSPLHFGNGTRLTVT.

This clone was observed a single time. The chain couples TRBV7-9 to TRBJ2-1; TRBD2 might be the D (6 bases). There are 18 residues in the CDR3. CDR1 is SEHNR and CDR2 is FQNEAQ in the germline V gene (reference sequence). Trimming removed 5 bases at V and 8 bases at J, with 28 bases between. The CDR3 sequence is CASSPGGIDQGRPHEQFF. The CDR3 DNA sequence: TGTGCCAGCAGCCCTGGGGGGATAGACCAAGGAAGGCCTCATGAGCAGTTCTTC.

The chain's CDR3 is CASSGEWGERGPQYF. In nucleotides, the CDR3 is TGTGCCAGCAGCGGGGAATGGGGGGAGCGGGGGCCGCAGTACTTC. The chain combines TRBV9 with TRBJ2-4, with 8 bases identical to TRBD2. V shed 3 bases and J 13 bases; nucleotides not matched to a gene: 15. CDR3 length: 15 amino acids. Germline V gene sequence: CDR1 SGDLS, CDR2 YYNGEE.

V is TRBV27 and J is TRBJ1-1; D ambiguous. The CDR3 has 16 amino acids. Germline values: CDR1 MNHEY, CDR2 SMNVEV (reference sequence). Trimming stripped 4 bases from V and 6 bases from J, with 21 bases between. The CDR3 DNA is TGTGCCAGCAGTTCGAGGGAAGTAATTGGACGGTCTGAAGCTTTCTTT. It is translated as CASSSREVIGRSEAFF.

The chain carries TRBV5-1 and TRBJ1-4; D might be TRBD1 (6 bases). There are 15 residues in the CDR3. Germline CDR1 reads SGHRS; CDR2 reads YFSETQ. The V end was cut by 0 bases, the J end by 7 bases, with 13 bases between. CDR3 amino acids: CASSLVRTRGEKLFF. CDR3 DNA: TGCGCCAGCAGCTTGGTACGGACCAGGGGTGAAAAACTGTTTTTT.